The TCR beta chain described here comes from a study of cytomegalovirus exposure and HLA in healthy donors. About the research overall: Samples from HLA-typed donors yielded some 85 million unique TCRs in an early data release. Study-wide points: Segments of the TCR beta V type were, in most cases, productive about 90% or about 30% of the time in an earlier analysis.

The trim removed 4 bases at V and 3 bases at J, leaving 3 bases unmatched. Looked up from germline, CDR1 is ENHRY and CDR2 is SYGVKD. This CDR3 comprises 15 residues. Healthy bone marrow donors made up the donor group. This donor's record omits CMV serostatus. Use of 60 Vbeta and 13 Jbeta primers characterized the PCR. The assay was immunoSEQ multiplex PCR, and TCRdb's table has in-frame clones only and misses some. The sample includes 90,000 to 150,000 clones, around two thirds seen only once; the top ten take 2% to 2.5%. Note on this clone: Antigen: not known.

The sequence was collected from a human donor in good health. The sequenced material came from PBMCs. The chain links TRBV10-3 to TRBJ2-3, with TRBD2 matching 11 bases. For the CDR3, the DNA is TGTGCCATCAGTGGCAGGACTAGCGGGACAGATACGCAGTATTTT. This codes for CAISGRTSGTDTQYF.